A selection of T cell receptor beta chains follows, all from one sample in a study of cytomegalovirus exposure and HLA in healthy donors. The protocol was immunoSEQ multiplex PCR, while the TCRdb copy is restricted to in-frame clones and leaves out a portion. The profile shows under 140,000 clones, 65% to 80% of them singletons. Sequencing was performed on PBMCs. The receptors derive from a man aged 25-40 years in good health and CMV-seropositive. Each CDR3 is given with its conserved first and last residue.

TRBJ1-1	TRBV25-1	CASRDGGGTEAFF
TRBJ2-2	TRBV6-5	CASTHRLVSSGELFF
TRBJ2-2	TRBV5-5	CASSPSPTGELFF
TRBJ1-1	TRBV19	CASMDREGTEAFF
TRBJ1-2	TRBV5-4	CASSEAGGGGYTF
TRBJ1-4	TRBV5-1	CASSFRGSNEKLFF
TRBJ2-2	TRBV30	CAWSVLLQGELFF
TRBJ2-5	TRBV19	CATGQDRRETQYF
TRBJ2-1	TRBV27	CASSRDRGRNEQFF
TRBJ1-3	TRBV9	CASTPEIGQGVSGNTIYF
TRBJ2-2	TRBV4-1	CASSRLDTGELFF
NA	TRBV11-3	CASTKEQGASYEQYF
TRBJ1-5	TRBV19	CASSIAGISNQPQHF
TRBJ2-7	TRBV5-4	CASSLAGTSDHEQYF
TRBJ2-7	TRBV5-1	CASSWTGSPLYEQYF
TRBJ1-5	TRBV19	CASSLAGAAGPQHF
TRBJ2-5	TRBV7-9	CASSRGVQETQYF
TRBJ2-7	TRBV19	CASSDSGGSVEQYF
TRBJ2-7	TRBV6-5	CASRRSGSYEQYF
TRBJ1-1	TRBV29-1	CSVESQGDTEAFF
TRBJ2-7	TRBV5-1	CASRASVQGYEQYF
TRBJ2-1	TRBV19	CASSIGREVTNEQFF
TRBJ2-7	TRBV5-5	CASSPRLPLAGGSYEQYF
TRBJ2-5	TRBV7-8	CASSLLRGVGTQYF
TRBJ2-2	TRBV4-2	CASSPRGDSLTGELFF
TRBJ1-5	TRBV7-9	CASSLGQLANQPQHF
TRBJ2-3	TRBV6-1	CASSEWRVADTQYF
TRBJ2-2	TRBV28	CASRDTNTGELFF
TRBJ1-2	TRBV30	CAWRHTGPYGYTF
TRBJ2-1	TRBV4-1	CASSQDRVARGGEQFF
TRBJ1-2	TRBV27	CASSWDRGYGYTF
TRBJ2-1	TRBV28	CASQFRGGGYNEQFF
TRBJ2-3	TRBV28	CASTNPGLAPTDTQYF
TRBJ2-7	TRBV6-1	CASSGDRDSYEQYF
TRBJ1-5	TRBV27	CASSLSAGPSNQPQHF
TRBJ1-5	TRBV19	CASTERPWSNQPQHF
TRBJ1-5	TRBV6-5	CASSSNIRGGDQPQHF
TRBJ2-7	TRBV7-2	CASSLNGLAGGSSYEQYF
TRBJ2-3	TRBV7-2	CASSPPAGSDTQYF
TRBJ1-2	TRBV10-3	CAINSDRGRREGYTF